The T cell receptor beta chain under discussion was sequenced for a study of T cell responses to AZD1222 COVID-19 vaccine. Study outcomes and limitations: With two AZD1222 doses given, Spike-specific TCR breadth and depth both rose.

Per the germline V gene, CDR1 is MDHEN and CDR2 is SYDVKM. V lost 3 bases and J lost 2, with 7 bases in between. The CDR3 extends over 13 amino acids. Generated by immunoSEQ multiplex PCR, the TCRdb table keeps only in-frame clones and is missing some. Altogether 150,000 to 200,000 clones are present, around 93% being singletons, with the ten largest covering around 4%. In the case of this clone: The antigen is undetermined.

The sequences come from peripheral blood, collected on day 0 of AZD1222 vaccination. V gene TRBV28 combines with J gene TRBJ1-2, with D uncertain. The source is an adult in good health. For the CDR3, the DNA is TGTGCCAGCAGTTTTGGAGCCAACTATGGCTACACCTTC. This sequence encodes CASSFGANYGYTF.